The 30 T cell receptor beta chains presented below share a single source sample, sequenced in a study of shared clonotypes between healthy human individuals. Generated by immunoSEQ multiplex PCR, the TCRdb table keeps only in-frame clones and is missing some. The sample holds more than 150,000 clones, approximately 61% seen once. Sequenced sample: memory CD4+ T cells sorted from blood. Stated subset: CD45RA-negative fraction. These receptors all come from a man younger than 40 in good health.

J is TRBJ2-6 and V is TRBV6-5, with D unclear. Germline V lookup: CDR1 MNHEY, CDR2 SVGAGI. The CDR3 loop spans 12 amino acids. V was cut by 6 bases and J by 2 bases, with 2 bases left in between. The DNA for the CDR3 is TGTGCCAGCAGGGCTGGGGCCAACGTCCTGACTTTC. This sequence encodes CASRAGANVLTF.

This clone was picked up one time. This probably arose from a read error, given a far larger clone one base away. This CDR3 is also generated by other DNA sequences in the sample. The chain joins TRBV5-5 to TRBJ2-7; 8 positions match TRBD2. With V trimmed by 3 bases and J by 2 bases, 13 bases remained unmatched. The germline V gene encodes CDR1 SGHKS and CDR2 YYEKEE (reference sequence). CDR3 length: 17 residues. This CDR3 is CASSSVIAGLEAYEQYF. CDR3 sequence (DNA): TGTGCCAGCAGCTCAGTGATAGCGGGGCTCGAGGCCTACGAGCAGTACTTC.

This sequence joins TRBV7-2 and TRBJ2-7; tentative D call: TRBD1 (5 bases). The CDR3 has 16 amino acids. CDR1 SGHTA and CDR2 FQGNSA come from the germline V gene. V lost 5 bases and J 6 bases, leaving 23 bases between the germline ends. In nucleotides, the CDR3 is TGTGCCAGCAGCCAACCCTCACTCGACAGTGACGGCGAGCAGTACTTC. Translation: CASSQPSLDSDGEQYF.

The rearrangement uses TRBV9 and TRBJ2-3; TRBD2 might be the D (6 bases). The CDR3 runs 15 residues. V gave up 8 bases and J gave up 3 bases, with 19 bases separating them. Germline CDR1 reads SGDLS; CDR2 reads YYNGEE. The CDR3 loop is CASSTGSGLTDTQYF. CDR3 DNA: TGTGCCAGTTCCACCGGGAGTGGTTTAACAGATACGCAGTATTTT.

This rearrangement joins TRBV18 to TRBJ2-5, with 7 bases identical to TRBD2. The CDR3 consists of 15 residues. The ends lost 0 bases at V and 2 bases at J; junction bases unmatched: 3. Germline CDR1 and CDR2: KGHSH and LQKENI. CDR3 sequence (DNA): TGTGCCAGCTCACCACCAGCGGGAAGACAAGAGACCCAGTACTTC. As protein: CASSPPAGRQETQYF.

The rearrangement joins TRBV19 to TRBJ2-7, with D hard to call. Trimming took 4 bases from V and 2 from J, leaving 3 bases between them. The germline V gene encodes CDR1 LNHDA and CDR2 SQIVND (reference sequence). This CDR3 spans 11 amino acids. CDR3 protein: CASSTTYEQYF. The CDR3 nucleotides read TGTGCCAGTAGTACCACCTACGAGCAGTACTTC.

V and J are TRBV19 and TRBJ2-3; 12 positions agree with TRBD2. This CDR3 contains 14 residues. CDR1 and CDR2 (germline): LNHDA, SQIVND (reference sequence). V lost 10 bases, J lost 2 bases, and 4 bases stayed unmatched. The CDR3 nucleotides are TGTGCCACCCGGACTAGCGGGACCACAGATACGCAGTATTTT. This gives the protein CATRTSGTTDTQYF.

This clone turned up a few times. The gene calls are TRBV7-6 and TRBJ2-7, with 9 bases identical to TRBD2. This CDR3 is 14 amino acids long. Germline-derived CDR1 and CDR2 are SGHVS and FNYEAQ. After removal of 0 bases from V and 9 bases from J, the junction contained 6 bases not matched to a gene. The CDR3 sequence: CASSLAGTSRLQYF. DNA of the CDR3: TGTGCCAGCAGCTTAGCGGGGACTAGCCGACTGCAGTACTTC.

This clone was seen a single time. Other DNA sequences in the sample encode the same CDR3. The J gene is TRBJ2-7, the V gene TRBV5-8; D possibly corresponds to TRBD1 (5 bases). The germline V gene encodes CDR1 SGHTS and CDR2 YDEGEE. The CDR3 has 13 amino acids. V gave up 4 bases and J gave up 3 bases, with 11 bases separating them. CDR3 sequence reads: CASSRDRYYEQYF. As DNA, the CDR3 is TGTGCCAGCAGCCGCGACAGATACTACGAGCAGTACTTC.

The chain has TRBV6-6 and TRBJ2-7; tentative D call: TRBD2 (5 bases). The CDR3 runs 14 residues. The V end was cut by 7 bases, the J end by 1 base, with 14 bases between. Germline CDR1 reads MNHNY; CDR2 reads SVGAGI (reference sequence). The CDR3 loop reads CASTSGFGSYEQYF. The CDR3 DNA sequence: TGTGCCAGCACCTCGGGATTTGGGTCCTACGAGCAGTACTTC.

This clone was seen a handful of times. The rearrangement links TRBV29-1 to TRBJ2-7, with a tentative D call TRBD1 (6 bases). Trimming took off 2 bases at V and 2 bases at J, with 10 bases between the two ends. The CDR3 consists of 13 residues. Germline V gives CDR1 SQVTM, CDR2 ANQGSEA. The CDR3 sequence: CSVEQGLTYEQYF. The CDR3 DNA reads as TGCAGCGTTGAACAGGGGCTTACCTACGAGCAGTACTTC.

This sequence joins TRBV5-4 and TRBJ2-6; weak D call: TRBD2 (5 bases). Trimming cost V 0 bases and J 0 bases, with 10 bases left between them. The germline CDR1 and CDR2 sequences are SGHNT and YYREEE (reference sequence). This CDR3 spans 17 amino acids. As DNA, the CDR3 is TGTGCCAGCAGCTTGGAATACGGGGACTCTGGGGCCAACGTCCTGACTTTC. Its translation is CASSLEYGDSGANVLTF.

The V call is TRBV18, the J call TRBJ2-1, with a possible D match to TRBD2 (6 bases). V lost 5 bases and J 0 bases, leaving 17 bases between the germline ends. Germline values: CDR1 KGHSH, CDR2 LQKENI. The CDR3 spans 17 residues. The CDR3 DNA follows: TGTGCCAGCTCATCCTTACTAGCCGCTGGCTCCTACAATGAGCAGTTCTTC. Protein: CASSSLLAAGSYNEQFF.

This clone was found many times. This CDR3 is also generated by other DNA sequences in the sample. V is TRBV7-2 and J is TRBJ2-1; TRBD2 matches 8 bases. CDR3 size: 15 residues. Germline V gives CDR1 SGHTA, CDR2 FQGNSA. Trimming at V came to 6 bases and at J to 1 base, leaving 5 bases not matched to a gene. The CDR3, as DNA: TGTGCCAGCAGTGCCGGGACTAGTTCCTACAATGAGCAGTTCTTC. Its protein is CASSAGTSSYNEQFF.

This clone has just a few counts. This chain connects TRBV5-1 to TRBJ1-4, with D maybe TRBD1 (5 bases). The CDR3 covers 14 residues. Germline assignment: CDR1 SGHRS and CDR2 YFSETQ. The V end lost 1 base, the J end lost 8 bases, and 12 bases lay between the germline ends. CDR3 coding DNA: TGCGCCAGCAGCTTGATACAGGCAGGAGAAAAACTGTTTTTT. It is translated as CASSLIQAGEKLFF.

The J gene is TRBJ2-2, the V gene TRBV29-1; D uncertain. There are 11 residues in the CDR3. Trimming pared 4 bases from V and 6 bases from J, leaving 6 bases between. CDR1 and CDR2 (germline): SQVTM, ANQGSEA. This chain's CDR3 is CSVGSSGELFF. The DNA of the CDR3 is TGCAGCGTTGGTTCGTCCGGGGAGCTGTTTTTT.

As to this clone: Other DNA variants within this sample encode the same CDR3. The chain links TRBV7-2 to TRBJ1-1; D possibly corresponds to TRBD1 (5 bases). V was trimmed by 6 bases and J by 5 bases, leaving 10 bases between them. Germline V gene sequence: CDR1 SGHTA, CDR2 FQGNSA. CDR3 length equals 12 residues. The CDR3 protein is CASRPGSTEAFF. The CDR3 nucleotides are TGTGCCAGCAGACCAGGGTCTACTGAAGCTTTCTTT.

V usage is TRBV5-4 and J usage is TRBJ2-7; weak D call: TRBD1 (5 bases). The CDR3 is 14 amino acids. CDR1 SGHNT and CDR2 YYREEE come from the germline V gene (reference sequence). Trimming stripped 3 bases from V and 3 bases from J, with 13 bases between. CDR3 amino acids: CASSSVDRVYEQYF. CDR3 sequence (DNA): TGTGCCAGCAGCTCGGTAGACAGAGTCTACGAGCAGTACTTC.

The chain uses TRBV15 and TRBJ2-7, with D possibly TRBD2 on 6 matching bases. V shed 5 bases and J shed 5 bases, with 16 bases lying between them. The CDR3 is made up of 14 amino acids. In germline, CDR1 is LNHNV, CDR2 YYDKDF (reference sequence). CDR3: CATSLGGANHEQYF. The CDR3 DNA is TGTGCCACCAGCCTAGGCGGGGCTAATCACGAGCAGTACTTC.

This clone has more than one count but fewer than ten. As DNA, the CDR3 is TGTGCCAGCAGGCAGGGGCACTACGAGCAGTACTTC. Its protein product is CASRQGHYEQYF. The chain is built from TRBV6-5 and TRBJ2-7; D might be TRBD1 (6 bases). The CDR3 spans 12 residues. Germline-derived CDR1 and CDR2 are MNHEY and SVGAGI. The V and J ends lost 6 bases and 3 bases respectively, with 9 bases between them.

V gene TRBV15 combines with J gene TRBJ1-1, with TRBD1 identical over 9 bases. CDR1 LNHNV and CDR2 YYDKDF come from the germline V gene (reference sequence). The V gene end was trimmed by 6 bases and the J gene end by 4 bases; junction bases not matched to a gene: 12. CDR3 length equals 16 residues. DNA for the CDR3: TGTGCCACCAGTCCCGACAGGGGGTATGGAAGCACTGAAGCTTTCTTT. This gives the protein CATSPDRGYGSTEAFF.

The chain carries TRBV7-3 and TRBJ2-1; 9 bases are a match to TRBD1. CDR3 length: 15 residues. Germline CDR1 reads SGHTA; CDR2 reads FQGTGA. Germline trimming cut 5 bases from V and 7 bases from J; bases unmatched to any gene: 9. As DNA, the CDR3 is TGTGCCAGCAGCCGGGACAGGGCGGAGAGGAATGAGCAGTTCTTC. The encoded protein is CASSRDRAERNEQFF.

J is TRBJ2-7 and V is TRBV7-2; D gene ambiguous. Trimming took off 1 base at V and 0 bases at J, with 7 bases between the two ends. Looked up from germline, CDR1 is SGHTA and CDR2 is FQGNSA. CDR3 length: 14 amino acids. CDR3 protein: CASSLVQSSYEQYF. Written as DNA, the CDR3 is TGTGCCAGCAGCTTAGTCCAGAGCTCCTACGAGCAGTACTTC.

The chain has TRBV5-5 and TRBJ2-1; D is possibly TRBD1 (6 bases). The CDR3 is 14 amino acids. The V gene lost 4 bases and the J gene lost 0 bases, with 8 bases spanning the gap. The germline CDR1 and CDR2 sequences are SGHKS and YYEKEE (reference sequence). CDR3 DNA: TGTGCCAGCAGCGACAGGAGCTCCTACAATGAGCAGTTCTTC. Translation gives CASSDRSSYNEQFF.

J is TRBJ2-1 and V is TRBV2; weak D call: TRBD1 (6 bases). Trimming stripped 4 bases from V and 7 bases from J, with 17 bases between. Germline assignment: CDR1 SNHLY and CDR2 FYNNEI. This CDR3 has 15 residues. The CDR3 DNA sequence: TGTGCCAGCAGTGTTATAACAGGGAATCTGAATGAGCAGTTCTTC. It is translated as CASSVITGNLNEQFF.

This chain connects TRBV11-2 to TRBJ2-7; unclear D gene. The CDR3 length is 14 residues. Per the germline V gene, CDR1 is SGHAT and CDR2 is FQNNGV. The ends were cut back, 3 bases at V and 3 bases at J, with 12 bases in the middle. The CDR3 DNA is TGTGCCAGCAGCTTTACCCGACCAAGCTACGAGCAGTACTTC. Its protein product is CASSFTRPSYEQYF.

This clone was seen only a few times. The chain is built from TRBV18 and TRBJ1-2, with a possible D match to TRBD1 (5 bases). The CDR3 runs 13 residues. Germline V CDR1 and CDR2: KGHSH, LQKENI. V gave up 4 bases and J gave up 4 bases, with 10 bases separating them. CDR3 in amino acids: CASSLDSIYGYTF. DNA of the CDR3: TGTGCCAGCTCACTAGACAGTATCTATGGCTACACCTTC. Drawing the rest from reference TRBV18 and TRBJ1-2, the complete variable domain is NAGVMQNPRHLVRRRGQEARLRCSPMKGHSHVYWYRQLPEEGLKFMVYLQKENIIDESGMPKERFSAEFPKEGPSILRIQQVVRGDSAAYFCASSLDSIYGYTFGSGTRLTVV.

Ten or more counts support this clone. The junction does not match germline at one end; this may be a read error. The V gene is TRBV7-7, the J gene TRBJ2-3; no clear D gene. Germline V CDR1 and CDR2: SSHAT, FNYEAQ (reference sequence). The CDR3 covers 13 residues. CDR3 sequence reads: CASSLKSADTQYF. DNA for the CDR3: TGTGCTAGCAGCTTAAAGTCGGCAGATACGCAGTATTTT.

This clone was seen more than once but under ten times. V is TRBV2 and J is TRBJ1-1; a weak D match, TRBD1 (5 bases). The V gene's germline CDR1 is SNHLY and CDR2 FYNNEI. Trimming removed 11 bases from V and 3 bases from J, with 19 bases in between. This CDR3 region has 14 residues. The CDR3 loop is CAGTPRLGDTEAFF. DNA for the CDR3: TGTGCCGGGACGCCCAGGCTGGGAGACACTGAAGCTTTCTTT.

The chain recombines TRBV15 with TRBJ2-3, with D hard to call. Per germline, CDR1 LNHNV and CDR2 YYDKDF (reference sequence). V lost 1 base and J lost 4, with 9 bases in between. CDR3 length: 14 residues. This CDR3 reads CATSRGTAPDTQYF. The CDR3 DNA reads TGTGCCACCAGCAGAGGTACAGCCCCAGATACGCAGTATTTT.